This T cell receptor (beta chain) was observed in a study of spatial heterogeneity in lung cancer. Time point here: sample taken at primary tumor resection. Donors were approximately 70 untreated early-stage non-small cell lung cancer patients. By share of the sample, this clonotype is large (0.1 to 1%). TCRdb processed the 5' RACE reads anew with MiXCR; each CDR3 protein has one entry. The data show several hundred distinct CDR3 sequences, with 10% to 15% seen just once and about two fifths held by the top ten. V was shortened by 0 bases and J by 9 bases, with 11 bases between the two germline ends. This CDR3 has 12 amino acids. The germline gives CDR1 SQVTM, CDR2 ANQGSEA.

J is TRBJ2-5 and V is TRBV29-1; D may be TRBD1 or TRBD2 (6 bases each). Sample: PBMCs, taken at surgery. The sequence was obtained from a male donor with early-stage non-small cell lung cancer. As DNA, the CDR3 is TGCAGCGTTGAAGAGGAGGGGGGCTCCCAGTACTTC. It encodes CSVEEEGGSQYF.